This is a list of T cell receptor beta chains from one sample in a study of cytomegalovirus exposure and HLA in healthy donors. This table comes from immunoSEQ multiplex PCR, and its TCRdb copy is limited to in-frame clones, with some not included. This sample has 130,000 or so clones, with approximately 72% found just once. Material for sequencing was PBMCs. The source is a woman between 50 and 59 years old in good health and CMV-seropositive. Both conserved end residues are part of each CDR3. A D gene is named only where the DNA matches it firmly. Clone size, where shown, is once, few, many, or a class for clones that have expanded.

v_call: TRBV2; clone_size: -; j_call: TRBJ1-2; d_call: -; cdr3_nt: TGTGCCAGCAGCGAACTCCACATAAACTATGGCTACACCTTC; cdr3_aa: CASSELHINYGYTF
v_call: TRBV10-3; clone_size: -; j_call: TRBJ2-3; d_call: TRBD2; cdr3_nt: TGTGCCATCGGACTAGCGGGGGGGCTTAGCACAGATACGCAGTATTTT; cdr3_aa: CAIGLAGGLSTDTQYF
v_call: TRBV29-1; clone_size: few; j_call: TRBJ2-3; d_call: TRBD2; cdr3_nt: TGCAGCGTTGGAACTAGCGCAACCTCCCTCCCCATTACGCAGTATTTT; cdr3_aa: CSVGTSATSLPITQYF
v_call: TRBV18; clone_size: -; j_call: TRBJ2-7; d_call: -; cdr3_nt: TGTGCCAGCTCACCACCGGGCAGGCTAGGGGCCTATTCCTACGAGCAGTACTTC; cdr3_aa: CASSPPGRLGAYSYEQYF
v_call: TRBV5-4; clone_size: -; j_call: TRBJ2-2; d_call: -; cdr3_nt: TGTGCCAGCAGCTTGGGGGCGGGGTATAATACCGGGGAGCTGTTTTTT; cdr3_aa: CASSLGAGYNTGELFF
v_call: TRBV10-3; clone_size: -; j_call: TRBJ2-3; d_call: TRBD2; cdr3_nt: TGTGCCATCAGTCGACTAGCGGGAGGGTCGACAGATACGCAGTATTTT; cdr3_aa: CAISRLAGGSTDTQYF
v_call: TRBV2; clone_size: -; j_call: TRBJ1-2; d_call: TRBD1; cdr3_nt: TGTGCCAGCAGCGGGGACAGGGGGTCCGGTGGCTACACCTTC; cdr3_aa: CASSGDRGSGGYTF
v_call: TRBV7-9; clone_size: -; j_call: TRBJ2-1; d_call: TRBD2; cdr3_nt: TGTGCCAGCAGCTTAGTGGCGTGGGGAGCGGGGCTCTACAATGAGCAGTTCTTC; cdr3_aa: CASSLVAWGAGLYNEQFF
v_call: TRBV6-1; clone_size: -; j_call: TRBJ1-1; d_call: -; cdr3_nt: TGTGCCAGCAGTGAAGACAGGCCCTTGAACACTGAAGCTTTCTTT; cdr3_aa: CASSEDRPLNTEAFF
v_call: TRBV5-1; clone_size: -; j_call: TRBJ1-1; d_call: -; cdr3_nt: TGCGCCAGCAGCTTGATCGACAGTCGGAACACTGAAGCTTTCTTT; cdr3_aa: CASSLIDSRNTEAFF
v_call: TRBV9; clone_size: -; j_call: TRBJ2-2; d_call: -; cdr3_nt: TGTGCCAGCAGCGCTGGGAGAACCGGGGAGCTGTTTTTT; cdr3_aa: CASSAGRTGELFF
v_call: TRBV5-1; clone_size: -; j_call: TRBJ1-4; d_call: -; cdr3_nt: TGCGCCAGCGCACTCGAAGCCCGGACTAATGAAAAACTGTTTTTT; cdr3_aa: CASALEARTNEKLFF
v_call: TRBV18; clone_size: few; j_call: TRBJ2-5; d_call: TRBD2; cdr3_nt: TGTGCCAGCTCACCCCTGGCTAGCGGGAGGGCCGAAGAGACCCAGTACTTC; cdr3_aa: CASSPLASGRAEETQYF
v_call: TRBV29-1; clone_size: -; j_call: TRBJ2-1; d_call: -; cdr3_nt: TGCAGCGTTGTAAGCAGGGGCGATAATGAGCAGTTCTTC; cdr3_aa: CSVVSRGDNEQFF
v_call: TRBV5-1; clone_size: -; j_call: TRBJ2-7; d_call: TRBD1; cdr3_nt: TGCGCCAGCAGCTGGGACAGGGGATACGAGCAGTACTTC; cdr3_aa: CASSWDRGYEQYF
v_call: TRBV7-9; clone_size: -; j_call: TRBJ1-2; d_call: -; cdr3_nt: TGTGCCAGCAGCTTAATTCGGTCCGTTACTAACTATGGCTACACCTTC; cdr3_aa: CASSLIRSVTNYGYTF
v_call: TRBV4-2; clone_size: -; j_call: TRBJ2-6; d_call: -; cdr3_nt: TGTGCCAGCAGCCAAGATCAAGGGGCTGGGGCCAACGTCCTGACTTTC; cdr3_aa: CASSQDQGAGANVLTF
v_call: TRBV6-5; clone_size: few; j_call: TRBJ2-1; d_call: -; cdr3_nt: TGTGCCAGCAGTCCCGGGACTCTCTACAATGAGCAGTTCTTC; cdr3_aa: CASSPGTLYNEQFF
v_call: TRBV10-1; clone_size: once; j_call: TRBJ2-7; d_call: -; cdr3_nt: TGCGCCAGCAGCAACAGGGAAGGAGAGCAGTACTTC; cdr3_aa: CASSNREGEQYF
v_call: TRBV7-2; clone_size: few; j_call: TRBJ1-1; d_call: -; cdr3_nt: TGTGCCAGCAGCTTTAACAGGGTCTCGAACACTGAAGCTTTCTTT; cdr3_aa: CASSFNRVSNTEAFF
v_call: TRBV5-4; clone_size: -; j_call: TRBJ1-2; d_call: TRBD1; cdr3_nt: TGTGCCAGCAGCTCTACAGGGGGCAATACCCATGGCTACACCTTC; cdr3_aa: CASSSTGGNTHGYTF
v_call: TRBV7-7; clone_size: few; j_call: TRBJ2-1; d_call: TRBD2; cdr3_nt: TGTGCTAGCAGCTCATTTCTCAGCGGGAGTGACAATGAGCAGTTCTTC; cdr3_aa: CASSSFLSGSDNEQFF
v_call: TRBV7-9; clone_size: -; j_call: TRBJ2-5; d_call: -; cdr3_nt: TGTGCCAGCAGCCTCGACAGTTCCCAAGAGACCCAGTACTTC; cdr3_aa: CASSLDSSQETQYF
v_call: TRBV21-1; clone_size: -; j_call: TRBJ1-5; d_call: -; cdr3_nt: TGTGCCAGCAGCCACAAACAAACAGGGAGCAATCAGCCCCAGCATTTT; cdr3_aa: CASSHKQTGSNQPQHF
v_call: TRBV30; clone_size: -; j_call: TRBJ2-1; d_call: -; cdr3_nt: -; cdr3_aa: CAWGTGTSGSRFF
v_call: TRBV18; clone_size: few; j_call: TRBJ2-7; d_call: TRBD2; cdr3_nt: TGTGCCAGCTCACCCGGACTAGCCTTTACCTACGAGCAGTACTTC; cdr3_aa: CASSPGLAFTYEQYF
v_call: TRBV30; clone_size: few; j_call: TRBJ2-7; d_call: -; cdr3_nt: TGTGCCTGGAAGAGACAGTGGTCCTCCTACGAGCAGTACTTC; cdr3_aa: CAWKRQWSSYEQYF
v_call: TRBV5-6; clone_size: -; j_call: TRBJ1-2; d_call: TRBD1; cdr3_nt: TGTGCCAGCAGCTCCCCGGGGACAGGGAACTATGGCTACACCTTC; cdr3_aa: CASSSPGTGNYGYTF
v_call: TRBV5-8; clone_size: -; j_call: TRBJ2-3; d_call: TRBD2; cdr3_nt: TGTGCCAGCAGTTTGGGGACTAGCGGGAGCACAGATACGCAGTATTTT; cdr3_aa: CASSLGTSGSTDTQYF
v_call: TRBV30; clone_size: -; j_call: TRBJ2-3; d_call: TRBD2; cdr3_nt: TGTGCTTGGGCCGGGGGGGGTGGGGTAGCAGATACGCAGTATTTT; cdr3_aa: CAWAGGGGVADTQYF